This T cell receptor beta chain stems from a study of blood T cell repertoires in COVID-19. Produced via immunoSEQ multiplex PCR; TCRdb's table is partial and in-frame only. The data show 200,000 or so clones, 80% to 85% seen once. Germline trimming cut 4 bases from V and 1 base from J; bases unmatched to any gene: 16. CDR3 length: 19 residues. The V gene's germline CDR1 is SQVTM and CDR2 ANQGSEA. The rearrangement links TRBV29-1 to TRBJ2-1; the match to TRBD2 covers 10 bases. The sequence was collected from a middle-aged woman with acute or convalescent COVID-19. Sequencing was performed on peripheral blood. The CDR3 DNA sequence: TGCAGCGTTGCCTGGGGGTCGGGGAGCGGGAGGGTATCCTACAATGAGCAGTTCTTC. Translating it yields CSVAWGSGSGRVSYNEQFF.